The clone carrying this T cell receptor (beta chain) was counted ten times or more. Relying on iRepertoire HTBI primers and Arm-PCR of CDR3 regions, the team built TCR beta libraries. A single record per CDR3 protein comes from TCRdb applying MiXCR to the multiplex PCR reads. The table lists roughly 500,000 distinct CDR3 sequences, 20% to 25% of them singletons. This entry comes from a study of regulatory T cells in long-lasting Graves disease. Study summary: Persistence in Graves' disease required over 5 years of antithyroid drugs plus positive TSH receptor antibodies.

Time point described: persistent/refractory GD, antithyroid drugs over 5 years with positive TRAb. Extracted RNA from PBMCs served as the source of the TCR library. CDR3 length: 12 residues. V lost 8 bases, J lost 5 bases, and 3 bases stayed unmatched. The chain couples TRBV12-3 or TRBV12-4 to TRBJ2-7; 10 nucleotides line up with TRBD1. The sample was peripheral blood mononuclear cells (PBMCs), taken when the disease was refractory, from a patient treated with antithyroid drugs. The sequence was collected from a female donor with Graves disease. The CDR3 DNA sequence: TGTGCCAGCGGGGGACAGGGGAACGAGCAGTACTTC. Translating gives CASGGQGNEQYF.